This passage covers 13 T cell receptor beta chains from one sample sequenced in a study of cytomegalovirus exposure and HLA in healthy donors. With 60 Vbeta and 13 Jbeta primers, the PCR was carried out. The method was immunoSEQ multiplex PCR; TCRdb's version includes in-frame clones alone and lacks a portion of them. The data hold around 150,000 clones, with approximately 87% observed a single time. Sequenced sample: PBMCs. The receptors originated from a man aged 35-49 years in good health and CMV-seronegative.

This clone occurred once. The CDR3 DNA follows: TGTGCCAGCAGCGTGACTAGCGGGAGGAGTTATGAGCAGTTCTTC. Its protein product is CASSVTSGRSYEQFF. This chain links TRBV9 with TRBJ2-1, with 13 bases lining up with TRBD2. J was trimmed by 8 bases and V by 2 bases; bases with no gene match: 4. Germline V CDR1 and CDR2: SGDLS, YYNGEE. This CDR3 is built from 15 residues.

Only one count was recorded for this clone. The genes are TRBV5-1 and TRBJ2-5, with no clear D. V lost 5 bases to trimming and J lost 1 base, with 9 bases between them. In germline, CDR1 is SGHRS, CDR2 YFSETQ. The CDR3 spans 13 residues. CDR3 sequence: CASRVGRQETQYF. The DNA of the CDR3 is TGCGCCAGCAGGGTTGGCCGCCAAGAGACCCAGTACTTC.

This clone occurred a few times. The genes are TRBV6-1 and TRBJ1-4; the D gene is possibly TRBD1 (5 bases). V was pared by 7 bases and J by 5 bases, with 8 bases between. The CDR3 is 12 amino acids. Germline V gene sequence: CDR1 MNHNS, CDR2 SASEGT. CDR3 in amino acids: CASNRWNEKLFF. In DNA form, the CDR3 reads TGTGCCAGCAACAGGTGGAATGAAAAACTGTTTTTT.

The gene calls are TRBV28 and TRBJ2-2; 8 nucleotides line up with TRBD1. The CDR3 spans 14 residues. Unmatched junction bases numbered 9, after V lost 6 bases and J lost 9 bases. CDR1 MDHEN and CDR2 SYDVKM come from the germline V gene. CDR3 region: CASSQGQGRRELFF. CDR3 DNA: TGTGCCAGCAGCCAAGGACAGGGAAGAAGGGAGCTGTTTTTT.

The chain couples TRBV28 to TRBJ2-2; D might be TRBD1 (5 bases). Trimming took 8 bases from V and 4 from J, leaving 11 bases between them. Germline V lookup: CDR1 MDHEN, CDR2 SYDVKM. This CDR3 spans 13 amino acids. The CDR3 DNA reads as TGTGCCAGCGGACGACAGCTCACCGGGGAGCTGTTTTTT. This gives the protein CASGRQLTGELFF.

The genes are TRBV13 and TRBJ2-1; D remains ambiguous. Trimming cost V 4 bases and J 0 bases, with 10 bases left between them. The CDR3 extends over 15 amino acids. Germline V gene data show CDR1 as PRHDT and CDR2 as FYEKMQ (reference sequence). CDR3 sequence: CASSYAPSSYNEQFF. The CDR3 DNA is TGTGCCAGCAGCTATGCTCCGAGCTCCTACAATGAGCAGTTCTTC. Supplemented by reference TRBV13 and TRBJ2-1, the full variable domain reads AAGVIQSPRHLIKEKRETATLKCYPIPRHDTVYWYQQGPGQDPQFLISFYEKMQSDKGSIPDRFSAQQFSDYHSELNMSSLELGDSALYFCASSYAPSSYNEQFFGPGTRLTVL.

The chain uses TRBV10-3 and TRBJ2-5, with 10 bases fitting TRBD1. The CDR3 has 17 amino acids. The trim removed 0 bases at V and 1 base at J, leaving 5 bases unmatched. Germline CDR1 ENHRY, CDR2 SYGVKD. The CDR3 reads CAISESWDRGPQETQYF. The DNA for the CDR3 is TGTGCCATCAGTGAGTCGTGGGACAGGGGCCCCCAAGAGACCCAGTACTTC.

V gene TRBV5-1 combines with J gene TRBJ2-1, with D perhaps matching TRBD2 (6 bases). V was shortened by 4 bases and J by 0 bases, with 11 bases between the two germline ends. This CDR3 is built from 15 residues. Germline CDR1 SGHRS, CDR2 YFSETQ. In DNA form, the CDR3 reads TGCGCCAGCAGCGCCCTAGCGTCCTCCTACAATGAGCAGTTCTTC. Its protein is CASSALASSYNEQFF.

The CDR3 DNA reads as TGTGCCAGCAGTTCCGGACTAGCGGGTCCCCTGGGCGAGCAGTACTTC. This translates into CASSSGLAGPLGEQYF. The chain couples TRBV28 to TRBJ2-7, with TRBD2 identical over 11 bases. CDR3 length: 16 amino acids. Germline V CDR1 and CDR2: MDHEN, SYDVKM. V lost 4 bases and J lost 6; bases outside the gene matches: 11.

The genes are TRBV6-5 and TRBJ2-3; the match to TRBD2 covers 7 bases. This CDR3 spans 16 amino acids. Per germline, CDR1 MNHEY and CDR2 SVGAGI. The trim removed 0 bases at V and 5 bases at J, leaving 8 bases unmatched. The CDR3 DNA sequence: TGTGCCAGCAGTTACTCTGGGGCGGGAGTAGTAGATACGCAGTATTTT. Translated: CASSYSGAGVVDTQYF.

This clone occurred once. The gene calls are TRBV13 and TRBJ1-6; 8 positions agree with TRBD1. This CDR3 comprises 14 residues. Germline values: CDR1 PRHDT, CDR2 FYEKMQ (reference sequence). The ends lost 4 bases at V and 7 bases at J; junction bases unmatched: 3. CDR3 sequence reads: CASSSRTGNSPLHF. As DNA, the CDR3 is TGTGCCAGCAGCTCCCGGACAGGGAATTCACCCCTCCACTTT.

V usage is TRBV7-9 and J usage is TRBJ2-7; 7 nucleotides match TRBD1. Germline CDR1 is SEHNR and CDR2 is FQNEAQ (reference sequence). With V trimmed by 3 bases and J by 11 bases, 7 bases remained unmatched. The CDR3 extends over 12 amino acids. CDR3 loop: CASSLVQGDEYF. Written as DNA, the CDR3 is TGTGCCAGCAGCTTGGTCCAGGGGGATGAGTACTTC.

The chain combines TRBV6-5 with TRBJ1-2; no definite D call. CDR3 size: 14 residues. V was pared by 4 bases and J by 2 bases, with 11 bases between. Germline CDR1 is MNHEY and CDR2 is SVGAGI. The CDR3 DNA reads as TGTGCCAGCAGTTGGGCCGGGAAAAACTATGGCTACACCTTC. It translates to CASSWAGKNYGYTF.